This TCR beta chain stems from a study of blood T cell repertoires in COVID-19 (dated by TCRdb to 2020 to 2022). About the investigation overall: The collaborator samples originated in the United States, Italy and Spain and spanned the acute and convalescent phases of COVID-19. The material from the prospective study consisted of cDNA or gDNA derived from T cells, B-cell-depleted T cells, or PBMCs. The dataset comprised deeply sampled blood TCRbeta repertoires from subjects exposed to, actively infected with, or recovered from COVID-19. The repertoires were released in a freely available public database intended as a resource for research on the immune response to SARS-CoV-2. Samples came from the ongoing ImmuneRACE study (first 160 participants) plus 1,254 subjects from 6 global collaborators. A de-identified subject ID, COVID-19 status, age in years and sex were almost always included in the sample metadata. Where available, HLA class I and class II types were taken from metadata supplied by the sample provider and were not determined by assay-based typing. What the authors observed across the whole study: The quantity of clinical and demographic metadata differed by source and by participant and was supplied without curation.

The immunoSEQ Assay, a bias-controlled multiplex PCR, was used to amplify TCRbeta CDR3 regions from genomic DNA. The paper's data handling went like this. Nucleated cell counts per sample were estimated from amplification of reference gene primers within the assay. To quantify the absolute abundance of each unique TCRbeta CDR3 rearrangement, sequence reads were collapsed and filtered. For each sample, productive Simpson clonality was calculated as the square root of Simpson's diversity index across productive rearrangements. The immuneACCESS repertoire file appears here via TCRdb, limited to in-frame rearrangements. These files lack a portion of the clones; in checked studies, under half of the deficit traces to unresolved V genes, and the cause of the others is not known. Clone size and V and J calls were adopted from that table, with D and trimming inferred from the DNA. This sample gives a few hundred thousand clones in total; around 86% of them show up just once. The ten largest make up approximately 4.4% of the sample.

The germline V gene yields MDHEN for CDR1 and SYDVKM for CDR2. The CDR3 starts with the cysteine, ends with the phenylalanine, and has 12 residues. This entry keeps only the CDR3 DNA: 36 bases, framed from base 1. Ends trimmed: V by 5 bases, J by 8 bases; bases unmatched to a gene: 5. In the prospective study, participants were roughly 18 to 100 years old, resided in about two dozen geographic areas of the United States, and were enrolled through a virtual design. In the prospective study, cohorts were assigned on the basis of participant-reported clinical history obtained from a screening survey and a study questionnaire. In the prospective study, mobile phlebotomists collected whole blood, serum and a nasopharyngeal or oropharyngeal swab from each participant. Prospective study participants could optionally give additional blood draws and questionnaires over an approximately two-month period. Prospective study blood samples were shipped either frozen or at room temperature before DNA extraction.

Regarding this clone: No antigen is known for it. It has no much larger one-base neighbor in the sample; base qualities were not kept.

The TCR sequence derives from a woman aged 35 to 49 with acute COVID-19. Sequencing was done on a sample of PBMCs or T cells enriched from blood (not recorded which). In this chain, TRBV28 is recombined with TRBJ1-2, and 7 bases in between align with TRBD1. The CDR3 in this case is CASSGQALGYTF. In nucleotides, the sequence is TGTGCCAGCAGTGGACAGGCCCTCGGCTACACCTTC.